A selection of T cell receptor beta chains follows, all from one sample in a study of a mutant IDH1 vaccine in newly diagnosed glioma. The antigens these receptors bind are not known. Method: immunoSEQ multiplex PCR; TCRdb's copy keeps in-frame clones and lacks some. The table records tens of thousands of clones, 75% to 95% of them present only once. The material was PBMCs, obtained from a glioma patient whose treatment included an IDH1 peptide vaccine. All receptors derive from a man aged 45-65 years with glioma. Each CDR3 is given with its conserved first and last residue. Clone size appears in some rows only: once, few, many, or a class for an expanded clone.

clone_size v_call cdr3_aa
NA TRBV9 CASSVWDRVNNEQFF
NA TRBV29-1 CSAKFGSREKLFF
NA TRBV14 CASSYTRGAANYGYTF
NA TRBV2 CATTGTDNLLNEKLFF
NA TRBV9 CASSAGSGARREQYF
NA TRBV25-1 CASSGSGSGYEQFF
NA TRBV4-2 CASSQDVGTYGYTF
NA TRBV7-9 CAGLSSGNTIYF
NA TRBV19 CASSQGGSNQPQHF
NA TRBV21-1 CASSQPISRGGHEQYF
NA TRBV19 CASSPGLYQTEAFF
once TRBV19 CASSGGQGAHEQYF
NA TRBV5-1 CASSFGANTGELFF
NA TRBV7-9 CASNSQGAGQPQHF
NA TRBV27 CASSRRGVNTEAFF
NA TRBV4-1 CASSQGGSYEQYF
NA TRBV11-1 CASSRGRGGDNYGYTF
NA TRBV6-5 CASSRAGNYGYTF
NA TRBV27 CASSFGMGSPLHF
medium-sized TRBV6-1 CASSEGGAYEQYF
NA TRBV19 CASSIGTDSNQPQHF
NA TRBV19 CASSIHPVRDRSYEQYF
NA TRBV15 CATEQPLYNEQFF
once TRBV23-1 CAKPGGQVYNEQFF
NA TRBV28 CASSLGTGNQPQHF
NA TRBV7-9 CASSLGGVQETQYF
NA TRBV2 CASHGQAEKLFF
NA TRBV7-2 CASSPRGGGSPLHF
NA TRBV6-1 CASSRQVNQPQHF
NA TRBV7-9 CASSIGTGDNYGYTF
NA TRBV2 CASRDTSASSYEQYF
NA TRBV19 CASSPHWTGELFF
NA TRBV19 CASTPRAGNTEAFF
NA TRBV4-3 CASSQTGGISYEQYF
NA TRBV29-1 CSVEVYDRATAYGYTF
few TRBV6-5 CASSPLGRGETQYF
NA TRBV5-1 CASSWGQGFTEAFF
NA TRBV1 CTSSQDRRNPLAGGGETQYF
NA TRBV5-4 CASSLAAGANEKLFF
NA TRBV4-2 CASSQDTRVVEAFF